The sequence of this T cell receptor beta chain was determined in a study of B cell selection in AIRE deficiency. This clone has more than one count but fewer than ten. The regulatory T cell sort gate was CD4+CD25hiCD127low/negative. Deletions cut 5 bases from V and 2 bases from J, with 11 bases between. CDR1 is SSHAT and CDR2 is FNYEAQ in the germline V gene (reference sequence). The CDR3 covers 14 residues. TCRdb keeps only in-frame clones here, not all; method: immunoSEQ multiplex PCR. The data hold around 26,000 clones, with around 92% observed a single time. The sequence was obtained from a human donor in good health. The chain uses TRBV7-7 and TRBJ2-3; D is unclear. The sample taken for sequencing was CD4+CD25+ Tregs sorted from PBMCs. This CDR3 reads CASSTSWHTDTQYF. The CDR3 DNA is TGTGCCAGCAGCACCTCTTGGCACACAGATACGCAGTATTTT. Together with reference TRBV7-7 and TRBJ2-3, the CDR3 gives the full variable domain: GAGVSQSPRYKVTKRGQDVTLRCDPISSHATLYWYQQALGQGPEFLTYFNYEAQPDKSGLPSDRFSAERPEGSISTLTIQRTEQRDSAMYRCASSTSWHTDTQYFGPGTRLTVL.